Presented here are 21 T cell receptor beta chains from one specimen sequenced in a study of shared clonotypes between healthy human individuals. Method: immunoSEQ multiplex PCR; TCRdb's copy keeps in-frame clones and lacks some. The sample contains 450,000 to 500,000 clones, approximately 80% of which appear only once. The sequencing sample was made of PBMCs. The receptors derive from a woman aged 40 to 50 in good health. Some clones in this sample may be carry-over from other donors' samples.

Regarding this clone: One end of the junction does not line up with germline, which may come from a read error. The V call is TRBV2, the J call TRBJ2-3; no clear D. Looked up from germline, CDR1 is SNHLY and CDR2 is FYNNEI. CDR3 length: 12 amino acids. CDR3 nucleotide sequence: TGTGCCAGCAGGGAAGTCACAGATACGCAGTATTTT. Amino acids: CASREVTDTQYF.

The CDR3 here is CASSRGAGELFF. DNA of the CDR3: TGTGCCAGCAGTCGGGGGGCCGGGGAGCTGTTTTTT. The chain uses TRBV2 and TRBJ2-2, with TRBD2 matching over 7 bases. The CDR3 contains 12 residues. Germline V gene data show CDR1 as SNHLY and CDR2 as FYNNEI. J lost 6 bases, V lost 5 bases, and 0 bases had no gene match.

This chain connects TRBV5-1 to TRBJ2-3; no clear D gene. The length of the CDR3 is 14 residues. V lost 2 bases and J lost 6, with 13 bases in between. The germline V gene encodes CDR1 SGHRS and CDR2 YFSETQ. CDR3 region: CASSFGTGVDTQYF. The CDR3 region has the DNA TGCGCCAGCAGCTTCGGCACTGGAGTGGATACGCAGTATTTT. Complete variable domain (other parts from reference TRBV5-1 and TRBJ2-3): KAGVTQTPRYLIKTRGQQVTLSCSPISGHRSVSWYQQTPGQGLQFLFEYFSETQRNKGNFPGRFSGRQFSNSRSEMNVSTLELGDSALYLCASSFGTGVDTQYFGPGTRLTVL.

The chain carries TRBV25-1 and TRBJ2-7, with D perhaps TRBD2 (5 bases). The CDR3 consists of 13 residues. The germline V and J ends were trimmed by 4 bases and 1 base, with 8 bases remaining between them. CDR1 and CDR2 from the germline V gene are MGHDK and SYGVNS. CDR3 region: CASSGGSSYEQYF. The CDR3, as DNA: TGTGCCAGCAGTGGCGGGTCTTCCTACGAGCAGTACTTC.

Comment on this clone: A much larger clone differs by one base, so this may be a read error. This rearrangement joins TRBV7-2 to TRBJ2-7, with no clear D. V was clipped by 4 bases and J by 3 bases, with 10 bases between them. CDR1 SGHTA and CDR2 FQGNSA come from the germline V gene. The length of the CDR3 is 13 residues. The CDR3 here is CASSSSYRYEQYF. In DNA, the CDR3 is TGTGCCAGCAGCTCCTCATACCGCTACGAGCAGTACTTC.

This sequence joins TRBV7-9 and TRBJ2-1; 11 bases match TRBD2. The junction had 10 bases not matched to a gene; V was cut back by 5 bases and J by 7 bases. CDR1 SEHNR and CDR2 FQNEAQ come from the germline V gene (reference sequence). This CDR3 region has 16 residues. Written as DNA, the CDR3 is TGTGCCAGCAGCACCCAGACTAGCGGGGCTAGGAATGAGCAGTTCTTC. It translates to CASSTQTSGARNEQFF.

Concerning this clone: This sample includes further DNA sequences coding for the same CDR3. This chain joins TRBV19 and TRBJ1-5; the D gene is possibly TRBD1 (6 bases). The CDR3 has 13 residues. The germline gives CDR1 LNHDA, CDR2 SQIVND (reference sequence). V was pared by 4 bases and J by 7 bases, with 11 bases between. The CDR3 reads CASSTDRNQPQHF. CDR3 in DNA: TGTGCCAGTAGTACCGACAGGAACCAGCCCCAGCATTTT.

The rearrangement joins TRBV27 to TRBJ2-5; no clear D gene. Per germline, CDR1 MNHEY and CDR2 SMNVEV (reference sequence). Trimming took off 6 bases at V and 4 bases at J, with 18 bases between the two ends. The CDR3 sequence is 15 residues long. The CDR3 region has the DNA TGTGCCAGCAGCCGCATTGGCACAGTTGGAGAGACCCAGTACTTC. It yields the protein CASSRIGTVGETQYF.

The gene calls are TRBV28 and TRBJ1-1, with D perhaps matching TRBD1 (5 bases). Trimming pared 2 bases from V and 6 bases from J, leaving 10 bases between. The CDR3 length is 13 residues. Germline assignment: CDR1 MDHEN and CDR2 SYDVKM. CDR3 sequence (DNA): TGTGCCAGCAGTTTAGGGGGTCGGGCTGAAGCTTTCTTT. The encoded protein is CASSLGGRAEAFF.

Here the CDR3 DNA reads TGTGCCAGCTCACCTGATACTCCCGGAAACACCATATATTTT. Translated: CASSPDTPGNTIYF. The chain recombines TRBV18 with TRBJ1-3, with no clear D. CDR3 size: 14 residues. The germline V gene encodes CDR1 KGHSH and CDR2 LQKENI. Trimming cost V 3 bases and J 4 bases, with 10 bases left between them.

V usage is TRBV4-1 and J usage is TRBJ2-5, with D hard to call. CDR1 and CDR2 from the germline V gene are MGHRA and YSYEKL. The CDR3 sequence is 12 residues long. Trimming removed 0 bases from V and 5 bases from J, with 4 bases in between. Here the CDR3 reads CASSQDQETQYF. The CDR3 region has the DNA TGCGCCAGCAGCCAAGATCAGGAGACCCAGTACTTC.

This clone came up a few times. Distinct nucleotide sequences in the sample also encode this CDR3. The chain combines TRBV4-2 with TRBJ1-1; D gene uncertain. Germline V lookup: CDR1 LGHNA, CDR2 YNFKEQ. The V end was cut by 0 bases, the J end by 7 bases, with 12 bases between. The CDR3 is 14 residues long. CDR3 region: CASSQDIGPGEAFF. CDR3 bases: TGTGCCAGCAGCCAAGATATCGGCCCGGGTGAAGCTTTCTTT.

This clone has a count of ten or more. The V gene is TRBV7-2, the J gene TRBJ2-3; D may be TRBD2 (5 bases). Germline values: CDR1 SGHTA, CDR2 FQGNSA. V lost 5 bases and J 6 bases, leaving 15 bases between the germline ends. The CDR3 contains 14 residues. The DNA of the CDR3 is TGTGCCAGCAGCGCCGGCGGAGGTTGGGATACGCAGTATTTT. This encodes CASSAGGGWDTQYF.

The V gene is TRBV18, the J gene TRBJ2-3, with D possibly being TRBD1 or TRBD2 (5 bases each). The germline CDR1 and CDR2 sequences are KGHSH and LQKENI. CDR3 size: 15 residues. Trimming pared 3 bases from V and 1 base from J, leaving 11 bases between. The DNA for the CDR3 is TGTGCCAGCTCACCCCTGGGGGTCGGCACAGATACGCAGTATTTT. This translates into CASSPLGVGTDTQYF.

This chain links TRBV11-2 with TRBJ1-2; possible D gene TRBD1, 6 bases. Trimming removed 3 bases at V and 3 bases at J, with 17 bases between. CDR3 length equals 16 residues. Germline CDR1 and CDR2: SGHAT and FQNNGV. CDR3 region: CASSLTSGVLYYGYTF. The CDR3 nucleotides are TGTGCCAGCAGCTTGACCTCAGGGGTCCTTTACTATGGCTACACCTTC.

The chain is built from TRBV7-3 and TRBJ2-1, with TRBD1 as a possible D gene (6 bases). Trimming pared 6 bases from V and 7 bases from J, leaving 13 bases between. The CDR3 is 13 amino acids. Germline loops: CDR1 SGHTA, CDR2 FQGTGA. CDR3 DNA sequence: TGTGCCAGCAGTGTGTCAGGGGAGAATGAGCAGTTCTTC. Protein: CASSVSGENEQFF.

V and J are TRBV5-4 and TRBJ2-2; the D gene is possibly TRBD2 (5 bases). V gave up 1 base and J gave up 7 bases, with 11 bases separating them. Germline lookup yields CDR1 SGHNT and CDR2 YYREEE (reference sequence). The CDR3 is 14 residues long. This CDR3 reads CASSLRGKGGELFF. The DNA of the CDR3 is TGTGCCAGCAGCTTGAGAGGGAAGGGCGGGGAGCTGTTTTTT.

The chain is built from TRBV5-4 and TRBJ1-1; no clear D. CDR3 length: 15 residues. V dropped 5 bases and J dropped 4 bases, with 18 bases sitting between them. The germline V gene has CDR1 SGHNT and CDR2 YYREEE (reference sequence). CDR3 in amino acids: CASRFRGGLVTEAFF. Written as DNA, the CDR3 is TGTGCCAGCAGGTTCCGGGGAGGCTTGGTCACTGAAGCTTTCTTT.

The chain combines TRBV11-1 with TRBJ2-5; 10 positions agree with TRBD2. The CDR3 totals 16 residues. CDR1 and CDR2 (germline): SGHAT, FQDESV (reference sequence). V shed 1 base, J shed 5 bases, and the junction held 7 bases outside the gene matches. CDR3 sequence: CASSLGSGRAAETQYF. CDR3 sequence (DNA): TGTGCCAGCAGCTTAGGGAGCGGGAGGGCCGCGGAGACCCAGTACTTC.

This sequence joins TRBV9 and TRBJ2-1; no reliable D call. V lost 1 base and J 5 bases, leaving 4 bases between the germline ends. This CDR3 spans 12 amino acids. CDR1 and CDR2 (germline): SGDLS, YYNGEE. CDR3 sequence: CASSVRDNEQFF. In DNA, the CDR3 is TGTGCCAGCAGCGTAAGGGACAATGAGCAGTTCTTC.

The gene calls are TRBV7-2 and TRBJ1-2; D might be TRBD1 (6 bases). CDR3 length: 16 amino acids. Trimming pared 1 base from V and 0 bases from J, leaving 12 bases between. The germline V gene has CDR1 SGHTA and CDR2 FQGNSA. The CDR3 sequence: CASSLETGRSNYGYTF. The DNA of the CDR3 is TGTGCCAGCAGCTTAGAAACAGGGCGCTCTAACTATGGCTACACCTTC.